The entry below gives a single TCR beta chain sequence along with its context. The data are from a study of glioma-infiltrating T cells after dendritic cell vaccination. Regarding time point: after dendritic cell vaccination, including at tumor progression/relapse. Sequencing used immunoSEQ multiplex PCR; TCRdb keeps in-frame clones, though not all of them. The data show about 99,000 clones, 65% to 85% seen once. This clonotype was sampled from a human donor with glioblastoma. This material consisted of blood, taken after dendritic cell vaccination.

The CDR3 region is CASSTPDRGLYGYTF. Here the CDR3 DNA reads TGTGCCAGCAGTACGCCGGACAGGGGACTCTATGGCTACACCTTC. V is TRBV6-5 and J is TRBJ1-2; 9 nucleotides match TRBD1. The CDR3 totals 15 residues. V gave up 5 bases and J gave up 4 bases; unmatched junction bases: 8. From germline, CDR1 is MNHEY and CDR2 SVGAGI.